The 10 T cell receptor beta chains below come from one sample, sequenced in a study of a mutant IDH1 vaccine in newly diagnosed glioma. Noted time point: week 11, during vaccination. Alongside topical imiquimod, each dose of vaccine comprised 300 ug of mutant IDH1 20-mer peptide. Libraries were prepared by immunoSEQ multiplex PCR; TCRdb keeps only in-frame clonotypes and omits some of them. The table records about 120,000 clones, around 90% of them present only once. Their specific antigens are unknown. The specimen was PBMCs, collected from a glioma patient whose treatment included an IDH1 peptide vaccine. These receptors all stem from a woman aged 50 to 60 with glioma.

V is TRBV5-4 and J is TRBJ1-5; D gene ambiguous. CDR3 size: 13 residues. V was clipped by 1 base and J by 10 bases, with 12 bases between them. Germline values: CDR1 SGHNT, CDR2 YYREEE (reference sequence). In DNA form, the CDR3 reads TGTGCCAGCAGCTTGACCCCCGCGGGCCCCCAGCATTTT. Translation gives CASSLTPAGPQHF.

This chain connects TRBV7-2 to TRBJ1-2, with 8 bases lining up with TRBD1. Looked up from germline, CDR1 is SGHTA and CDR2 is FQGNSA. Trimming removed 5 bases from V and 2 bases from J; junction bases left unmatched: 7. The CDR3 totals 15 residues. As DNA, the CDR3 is TGTGCCAGCAGCCTCGGGACAGGACGAAACTATGGCTACACCTTC. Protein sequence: CASSLGTGRNYGYTF.

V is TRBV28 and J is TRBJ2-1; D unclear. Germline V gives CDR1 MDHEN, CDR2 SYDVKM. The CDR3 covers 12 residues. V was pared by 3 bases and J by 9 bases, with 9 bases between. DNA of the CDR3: TGTGCCAGCAGTTTTCCGGGCTTTGAGCAGTTCTTC. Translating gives CASSFPGFEQFF.

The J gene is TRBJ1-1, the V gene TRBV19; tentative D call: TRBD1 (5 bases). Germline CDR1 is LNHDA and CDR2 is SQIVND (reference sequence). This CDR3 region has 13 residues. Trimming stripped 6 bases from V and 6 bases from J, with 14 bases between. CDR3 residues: CASSRGRGAEAFF. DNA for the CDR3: TGTGCCAGTAGCCGGGGACGGGGGGCTGAAGCTTTCTTT.

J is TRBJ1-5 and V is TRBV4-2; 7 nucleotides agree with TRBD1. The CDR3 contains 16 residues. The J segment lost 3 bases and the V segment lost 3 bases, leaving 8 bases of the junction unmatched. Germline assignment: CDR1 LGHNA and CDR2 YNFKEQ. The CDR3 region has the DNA TGTGCCAGCAGCCAGCACAGGGGAGCCCCCAATCAGCCCCAGCATTTT. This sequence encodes CASSQHRGAPNQPQHF.

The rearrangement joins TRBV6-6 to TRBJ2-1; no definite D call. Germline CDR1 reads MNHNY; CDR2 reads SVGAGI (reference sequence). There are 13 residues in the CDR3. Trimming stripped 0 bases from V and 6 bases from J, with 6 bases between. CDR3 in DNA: TGTGCCAGCAGTTACTCGACCCGCAATGAGCAGTTCTTC. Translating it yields CASSYSTRNEQFF.

The CDR3 DNA sequence: TGTGCCAGCCACAGGGCTTCTAATGAAAAACTGTTTTTT. This codes for CASHRASNEKLFF. V is TRBV2 and J is TRBJ1-4; possible D gene TRBD1, 6 bases. The germline gives CDR1 SNHLY, CDR2 FYNNEI. CDR3 length: 13 amino acids. Trimming shortened V by 8 bases and J by 3 bases, and 10 bases separated the two germline ends.

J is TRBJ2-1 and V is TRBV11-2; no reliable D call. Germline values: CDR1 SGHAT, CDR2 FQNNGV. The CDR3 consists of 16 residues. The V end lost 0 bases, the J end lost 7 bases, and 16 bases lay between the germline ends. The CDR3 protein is CASSLDLLRHINEQFF. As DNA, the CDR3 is TGTGCCAGCAGCTTAGATCTCTTGCGCCACATTAATGAGCAGTTCTTC. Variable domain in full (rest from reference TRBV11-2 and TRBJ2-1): EAGVAQSPRYKIIEKRQSVAFWCNPISGHATLYWYQQILGQGPKLLIQFQNNGVVDDSQLPKDRFSAERLKGVDSTLKIQPAKLEDSAVYLCASSLDLLRHINEQFFGPGTRLTVL.

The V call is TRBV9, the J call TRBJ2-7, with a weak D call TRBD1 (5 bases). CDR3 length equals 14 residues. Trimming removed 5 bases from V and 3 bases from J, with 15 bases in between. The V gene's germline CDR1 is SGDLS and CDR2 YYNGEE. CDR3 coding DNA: TGTGCCAGCAGTGTCCAACCCCAGGGCTACGAGCAGTACTTC. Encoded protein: CASSVQPQGYEQYF.

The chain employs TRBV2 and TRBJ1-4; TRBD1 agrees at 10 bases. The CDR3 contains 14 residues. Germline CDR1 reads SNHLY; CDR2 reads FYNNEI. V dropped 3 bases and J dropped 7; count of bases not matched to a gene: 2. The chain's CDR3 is CASSDGTGVEKLFF. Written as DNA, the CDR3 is TGTGCCAGCAGTGACGGGACAGGGGTTGAAAAACTGTTTTTT.